The 10 T cell receptor beta chains given below trace back to one sample, sequenced in a study of beta chain features in type 1 diabetes (dated by TCRdb to 2016 to 2019). Study-level results and caveats: In all four CD4+ subsets, TCRB CDR3 length was moderately but significantly shorter in type 1 diabetes patients.

No antigen has been assigned to these receptors. The library was made by the immunoSEQ multiplex PCR assay. The entire isolated RNA was reverse transcribed using the High Capacity cDNA Reverse Transcription Kit, and thus expressed TCRB transcripts were sequenced. Here the immuneACCESS table is served through TCRdb, limited to in-frame sequences with V and J called. Missing clones are a known gap in these copies; in checked studies unresolved V genes cover under half, and the rest lacks a known reason. The sample table holds under 350,000 clones, of which 20% to 25% were seen once. The ten largest account for 0.012% of the sample. The material sequenced was naive CD4+ T cells from blood. The sample's cell subset or site label, in plain terms: true naive CD4+ T cells. Every receptor here comes from a woman aged 25-40 years with type 1 diabetes.

The CDR3 DNA reads TGTGCCAGCACCGCCTTACTAGTACCCGGGGAGCTGTTTTTT. It specifies CASTALLVPGELFF. The gene calls are TRBV9 and TRBJ2-2; a possible D gene is TRBD2 (5 bases). The CDR3 is 14 residues long. Germline loops: CDR1 SGDLS, CDR2 YYNGEE. The V and J ends lost 6 bases and 6 bases respectively, with 15 bases between them.

This clone showed up just a few times. This chain uses TRBV14 with TRBJ2-5; D not resolved. The germline V gene has CDR1 SGHDN and CDR2 FVKESK. V was cut by 6 bases and J by 4 bases, with 12 bases left in between. The CDR3 runs to 13 residues. For the CDR3, the DNA is TGTGCCAGCAGTCCGGTCGTTACAGAGACCCAGTACTTC. Residues: CASSPVVTETQYF.

V is TRBV19 and J is TRBJ2-1; TRBD2 agrees at 9 bases. In germline, CDR1 is LNHDA, CDR2 SQIVND (reference sequence). This CDR3 comprises 16 residues. V trimming: 6 bases; J trimming: 6 bases; junction bases outside the gene matches: 12. The CDR3 nucleotides read TGTGCCAGTAGACAGATAGCGGGAGCGTCCGGCAATGAGCAGTTCTTC. As protein: CASRQIAGASGNEQFF.

This clone was observed a single time. This chain joins TRBV7-2 and TRBJ2-5; D unresolved. The V and J ends lost 4 bases and 13 bases respectively, with 19 bases between them. The CDR3 covers 13 residues. Germline V lookup: CDR1 SGHTA, CDR2 FQGNSA. The CDR3 sequence: CASSYPNQAFLYF. In nucleotides, the CDR3 is TGTGCCAGCAGCTACCCCAATCAGGCCTTTTTGTACTTC.

This clone was counted between two and nine times. The chain recombines TRBV5-6 with TRBJ2-3, with D unclear. Trimming removed 3 bases at V and 4 bases at J, with 3 bases between. CDR3 length: 11 residues. CDR1 SGHDT and CDR2 YYEEEE come from the germline V gene. The CDR3 protein is CASSSADTQYF. The CDR3, as DNA: TGTGCCAGCAGCTCTGCAGATACGCAGTATTTT.

This clone was observed a few times. The chain recombines TRBV14 with TRBJ2-3; D is ambiguous. There are 12 residues in the CDR3. The V gene lost 5 bases and the J gene lost 4 bases, with 7 bases spanning the gap. Germline V gene data show CDR1 as SGHDN and CDR2 as FVKESK. In nucleotides, the CDR3 is TGTGCCAGCAGCTCTCCTTCAGATACGCAGTATTTT. Its protein is CASSSPSDTQYF.

In the case of this clone: The sample carries other DNA sequences with the same CDR3. The CDR3 nucleotides are TGTGCCTGGAGTCTTGGAAACACCATATATTTT. Its translation: CAWSLGNTIYF. This rearrangement joins TRBV30 to TRBJ1-3; no clear D. V was trimmed by 2 bases and J by 3 bases, leaving 2 bases between them. Germline V gene data show CDR1 as GTSNPN and CDR2 as SVGIG (reference sequence). The CDR3 totals 11 residues.

The chain joins TRBV16 to TRBJ2-1; the D is unclear. CDR1 KGHSY and CDR2 FQNENV come from the germline V gene. V was cut by 0 bases and J by 0 bases, with 9 bases left in between. The CDR3 consists of 16 residues. The chain's CDR3 is CASSQSVISSYNEQFF. Written as DNA, the CDR3 is TGTGCCAGCAGCCAATCAGTAATCAGCTCCTACAATGAGCAGTTCTTC.

The chain links TRBV7-3 to TRBJ1-2; 7 bases agree with TRBD1. The V gene end was trimmed by 5 bases and the J gene end by 7 bases; junction bases not matched to a gene: 10. This CDR3 is built from 14 residues. The germline CDR1 and CDR2 sequences are SGHTA and FQGTGA. CDR3 loop: CASSPTGSGGGYTF. The CDR3 DNA is TGTGCCAGCAGCCCGACAGGGTCTGGTGGTGGCTACACCTTC.

As to this clone: Other nucleotide sequences from this sample produce the same CDR3. This chain uses TRBV18 with TRBJ1-5; no clear D gene. Germline values: CDR1 KGHSH, CDR2 LQKENI. The V and J ends lost 3 bases and 0 bases respectively, with 3 bases between them. The CDR3 loop spans 13 amino acids. CDR3 bases: TGTGCCAGCTCACCCTCTAGCAATCAGCCCCAGCATTTT. Amino acids: CASSPSSNQPQHF. The full variable domain, with the rest looked up from reference TRBV18 and TRBJ1-5, is NAGVMQNPRHLVRRRGQEARLRCSPMKGHSHVYWYRQLPEEGLKFMVYLQKENIIDESGMPKERFSAEFPKEGPSILRIQQVVRGDSAAYFCASSPSSNQPQHFGDGTRLSIL.